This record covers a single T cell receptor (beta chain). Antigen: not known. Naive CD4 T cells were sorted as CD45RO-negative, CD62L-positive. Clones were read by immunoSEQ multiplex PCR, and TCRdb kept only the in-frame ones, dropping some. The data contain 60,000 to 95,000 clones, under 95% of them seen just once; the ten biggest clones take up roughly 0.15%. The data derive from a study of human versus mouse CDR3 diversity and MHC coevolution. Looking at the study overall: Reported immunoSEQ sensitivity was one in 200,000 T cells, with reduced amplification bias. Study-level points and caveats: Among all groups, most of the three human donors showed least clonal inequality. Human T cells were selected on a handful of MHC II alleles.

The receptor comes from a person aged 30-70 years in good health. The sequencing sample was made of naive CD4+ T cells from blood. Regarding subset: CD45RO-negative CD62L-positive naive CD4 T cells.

The CDR3 reads CASSLGPPTLGTEKLFF. The CDR3 DNA reads as TGTGCCAGCAGCTTGGGGCCTCCGACCTTGGGAACTGAAAAACTGTTTTTT. The gene calls are TRBV7-9 and TRBJ1-4, with D maybe TRBD1 (5 bases). CDR3 length: 17 amino acids. The V gene lost 3 bases and the J gene lost 7 bases, with 21 bases spanning the gap. Per the germline V gene, CDR1 is SEHNR and CDR2 is FQNEAQ (reference sequence).